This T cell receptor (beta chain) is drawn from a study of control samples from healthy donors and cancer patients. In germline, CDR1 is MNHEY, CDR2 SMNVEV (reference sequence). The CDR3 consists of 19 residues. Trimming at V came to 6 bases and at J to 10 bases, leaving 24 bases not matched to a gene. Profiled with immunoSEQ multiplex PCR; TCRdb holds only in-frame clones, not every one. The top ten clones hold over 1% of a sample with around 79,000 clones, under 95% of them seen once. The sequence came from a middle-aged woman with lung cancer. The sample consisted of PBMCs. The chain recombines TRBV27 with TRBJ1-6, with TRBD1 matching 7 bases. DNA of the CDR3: TGTGCCAGCAGCAGGGACAGACAAAGTACCAACTGGAGATACTCACCCCTCCACTTT. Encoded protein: CASSRDRQSTNWRYSPLHF.